Shown below are 21 T cell receptor beta chains from a single sample sequenced in a study of cytomegalovirus exposure and HLA in healthy donors. Primers for the PCR totalled 60 Vbeta and 13 Jbeta. Data came from immunoSEQ multiplex PCR; TCRdb stores just in-frame clones and leaves some out. In the table there are 170,000 or so clones, 80% of which are singletons. Material for sequencing was PBMCs. The origin of the receptors is a man younger than 45 in good health and CMV-seropositive.

The chain uses TRBV28 and TRBJ1-1, with D maybe TRBD1 (6 bases). Looked up from germline, CDR1 is MDHEN and CDR2 is SYDVKM. V shed 5 bases and J shed 7 bases, with 14 bases lying between them. There are 13 residues in the CDR3. CDR3: CASSLDRIHEAFF. The CDR3 nucleotides read TGTGCCAGCAGTCTTGACAGGATCCATGAAGCTTTCTTT.

This clone appeared a single time. Relative to the germline gene, one junction end is altered; a read error may explain this. J is TRBJ2-2 and V is TRBV7-9; 7 bases are a match to TRBD2. CDR1 is SEHNR and CDR2 is FQNEAQ in the germline V gene (reference sequence). This CDR3 has 18 amino acids. Here the CDR3 reads CSSSLESAGLANTGELFF. Written as DNA, the CDR3 is TGTTCCAGCAGCTTAGAATCAGCGGGGCTCGCGAACACCGGGGAGCTGTTTTTT.

In nucleotides, the CDR3 is TGCGCCAGCAGTGATCCCGGGACGGACAGCTATGAGCAGTTCTTC. Translation: CASSDPGTDSYEQFF. J is TRBJ2-1 and V is TRBV10-2; TRBD1 might be the D (6 bases). The CDR3 is 15 residues long. V was pared by 3 bases and J by 8 bases, with 17 bases between. The germline gives CDR1 WSHSY, CDR2 SAAADI.

V usage is TRBV29-1 and J usage is TRBJ2-4, with TRBD1 identical over 10 bases. J lost 7 bases, V lost 4 bases, and 7 bases had no gene match. Germline assignment: CDR1 SQVTM and CDR2 ANQGSEA. The CDR3 runs 14 residues. CDR3 DNA: TGCAGCGTTGGGACAGGGGGAATGGGGAACATTCAGTACTTC. Amino acid sequence: CSVGTGGMGNIQYF. Looking up the rest from reference TRBV29-1 and TRBJ2-4 gives the full variable domain: SAVISQKPSRDICQRGTSLTIQCQVDSQVTMMFWYRQQPGQSLTLIATANQGSEATYESGFVIDKFPISRPNLTFSTLTVSNMSPEDSSIYLCSVGTGGMGNIQYFGAGTRLSVL.

The chain combines TRBV29-1 with TRBJ2-3; the D gene is possibly TRBD2 (5 bases). Trimming pared 3 bases from V and 2 bases from J, leaving 9 bases between. The CDR3 has 13 residues. Germline V gene data show CDR1 as SQVTM and CDR2 as ANQGSEA. In nucleotides, the CDR3 is TGCAGCGTTGATCGGGGTTTCACAGATACGCAGTATTTT. Amino acid sequence: CSVDRGFTDTQYF.

A few counts support this clone. V and J are TRBV6-1 and TRBJ2-7; D may be TRBD1 (5 bases). The CDR3 length is 15 residues. CDR1 MNHNS and CDR2 SASEGT come from the germline V gene. Between the trimmed V and J ends, which lost 3 bases and 0 bases, there was a span of 12 bases. This chain's CDR3 is CASSEPGLSSYEQYF. The CDR3 DNA sequence: TGTGCCAGCAGTGAGCCAGGGCTAAGCTCCTACGAGCAGTACTTC.

This chain uses TRBV10-1 with TRBJ2-3; TRBD2 matches at 7 bases. CDR1 is WNHNN, CDR2 SYGVQD, per germline (reference sequence). Trimming at V came to 5 bases and at J to 2 bases, leaving 4 bases not matched to a gene. This CDR3 is built from 14 residues. The DNA of the CDR3 is TGCGCCAGCAGTCCAGCGGGGACCACAGATACGCAGTATTTT. This sequence encodes CASSPAGTTDTQYF.

The V gene is TRBV27, the J gene TRBJ2-3; possible D gene TRBD2, 5 bases. The germline V and J ends were trimmed by 4 bases and 0 bases, with 11 bases remaining between them. Germline values: CDR1 MNHEY, CDR2 SMNVEV (reference sequence). This CDR3 spans 15 amino acids. Here the CDR3 DNA reads TGTGCCAGCAGTTACCGCCGGACTAGCACAGATACGCAGTATTTT. This sequence encodes CASSYRRTSTDTQYF.

There are a few counts of this clone. The rearrangement uses TRBV4-1 and TRBJ2-1, with 9 positions matching TRBD1. Germline V gene sequence: CDR1 MGHRA, CDR2 YSYEKL. This CDR3 has 15 residues. V trimming: 4 bases; J trimming: 5 bases; junction bases outside the gene matches: 6. The CDR3 spells CASSRGQGSNNEQFF. Here the CDR3 DNA reads TGCGCCAGCAGCCGGGGACAGGGATCTAACAATGAGCAGTTCTTC.

V is TRBV7-2 and J is TRBJ2-1; D may be TRBD1 (5 bases). Trimming removed 2 bases from V and 6 bases from J, with 8 bases in between. The CDR3 consists of 13 residues. Germline lookup yields CDR1 SGHTA and CDR2 FQGNSA. The CDR3 sequence is CASSLQGINEQFF. The CDR3 bases are TGTGCCAGCAGCTTACAGGGTATCAATGAGCAGTTCTTC. The whole variable domain, filled in from reference TRBV7-2 and TRBJ2-1, reads GAGVSQSPSNKVTEKGKDVELRCDPISGHTALYWYRQSLGQGLEFLIYFQGNSAPDKSGLPSDRFSAERTGGSVSTLTIQRTQQEDSAVYLCASSLQGINEQFFGPGTRLTVL.

The chain uses TRBV19 and TRBJ2-7, with D perhaps matching TRBD1 (6 bases). There are 15 residues in the CDR3. V was trimmed by 0 bases and J by 6 bases, leaving 15 bases between them. Germline assignment: CDR1 LNHDA and CDR2 SQIVND (reference sequence). The CDR3 reads CASSIDRQGSREQYF. CDR3 sequence (DNA): TGTGCCAGTAGTATAGATCGTCAGGGGTCTCGCGAGCAGTACTTC.

This chain joins TRBV4-2 and TRBJ2-7; 14 nucleotides match TRBD2. The germline gives CDR1 LGHNA, CDR2 YNFKEQ. There are 19 residues in the CDR3. Trimming took 1 base from V and 2 from J; bases not matched to a gene: 10. The CDR3 sequence is CASSQVEGTSGGQTYEQYF. CDR3 sequence (DNA): TGTGCCAGCAGCCAAGTGGAAGGGACTAGCGGGGGCCAAACCTACGAGCAGTACTTC.

The chain employs TRBV29-1 and TRBJ2-1; 13 bases are a match to TRBD2. CDR1 is SQVTM, CDR2 ANQGSEA, per germline. This CDR3 contains 15 residues. After removal of 6 bases from V and 4 bases from J, the junction contained 6 bases not matched to a gene. CDR3 sequence (DNA): TGCAGCGTGGAAACTAGCGGGAGGGGGTACAATGAGCAGTTCTTC. Translation: CSVETSGRGYNEQFF.

The rearrangement joins TRBV4-1 to TRBJ2-5; D is undetermined. With the DNA end fitting TRBJ2-7 better, the J assignment may be wrong. Germline V lookup: CDR1 MGHRA, CDR2 YSYEKL. The CDR3 totals 13 residues. CDR3 nucleotide sequence: TGCGCCAGCAGCCAAGATAAGTTCTACGAGCAGTACTTC. As protein: CASSQDKFYEQYF.

The chain combines TRBV11-2 with TRBJ2-7; D call uncertain. V lost 3 bases to trimming and J lost 2 bases, with 8 bases between them. From germline, CDR1 is SGHAT and CDR2 FQNNGV. There are 13 residues in the CDR3. The CDR3 coding sequence is TGTGCCAGCAGCTTCCGCGGAGCCTACGAGCAGTACTTC. Translated: CASSFRGAYEQYF.

The chain links TRBV11-3 to TRBJ1-2, with 8 nucleotides matching TRBD1. Losses at the gene ends were 0 bases for V and 6 bases for J; bases not matched to a gene: 6. The CDR3 consists of 15 residues. Germline lookup yields CDR1 SGHNT and CDR2 YENEEA. For the CDR3, the DNA is TGTGCCAGCAGCTTAGATTTCCAGGGGGCGCATGGCTACACCTTC. Translation gives CASSLDFQGAHGYTF.

J is TRBJ1-4 and V is TRBV7-9; 7 bases align to TRBD1. Trimming cost V 3 bases and J 2 bases; bases outside gene matches: 3. Per the germline V gene, CDR1 is SEHNR and CDR2 is FQNEAQ (reference sequence). The CDR3 covers 15 residues. The CDR3 reads CASSFLTGTNEKLFF. In nucleotides, the CDR3 is TGTGCCAGCAGCTTCTTGACAGGGACTAATGAAAAACTGTTTTTT.

This chain links TRBV5-1 with TRBJ1-1; D perhaps matches TRBD1 (5 bases). V dropped 0 bases and J dropped 4 bases, with 13 bases sitting between them. Germline lookup yields CDR1 SGHRS and CDR2 YFSETQ. The CDR3 length is 15 residues. The CDR3 nucleotides are TGCGCCAGCAGCTTGGCCGGGGGGGTTTGCACTGAAGCTTTCTTT. This gives the protein CASSLAGGVCTEAFF.

The V call is TRBV6-6, the J call TRBJ2-1, with 9 bases lining up with TRBD2. The length of the CDR3 is 12 residues. The V gene's germline CDR1 is MNHNY and CDR2 SVGAGI (reference sequence). V gave up 11 bases and J gave up 3 bases; unmatched junction bases: 2. The CDR3 sequence: CAAGGGYNEQFF. Written as DNA, the CDR3 is TGTGCCGCGGGGGGGGGCTACAATGAGCAGTTCTTC.

This clone was counted between two and nine times. This sequence joins TRBV6-1 and TRBJ2-3, with TRBD1 matching 7 bases. CDR3 size: 13 residues. V gave up 7 bases and J gave up 6 bases; unmatched junction bases: 7. Germline CDR1 reads MNHNS; CDR2 reads SASEGT. The CDR3 DNA reads TGTGCCAGCAACCGGCAGGGGGAGGATACGCAGTATTTT. It yields the protein CASNRQGEDTQYF.

V usage is TRBV15 and J usage is TRBJ2-3; 10 bases are shared with TRBD2. From germline, CDR1 is LNHNV and CDR2 YYDKDF (reference sequence). After removal of 0 bases from V and 3 bases from J, the junction contained 3 bases not matched to a gene. The CDR3 is 16 residues long. The CDR3 loop is CATSRDGLAVTDTQYF. DNA of the CDR3: TGTGCCACCAGCAGAGATGGACTAGCGGTAACAGATACGCAGTATTTT.